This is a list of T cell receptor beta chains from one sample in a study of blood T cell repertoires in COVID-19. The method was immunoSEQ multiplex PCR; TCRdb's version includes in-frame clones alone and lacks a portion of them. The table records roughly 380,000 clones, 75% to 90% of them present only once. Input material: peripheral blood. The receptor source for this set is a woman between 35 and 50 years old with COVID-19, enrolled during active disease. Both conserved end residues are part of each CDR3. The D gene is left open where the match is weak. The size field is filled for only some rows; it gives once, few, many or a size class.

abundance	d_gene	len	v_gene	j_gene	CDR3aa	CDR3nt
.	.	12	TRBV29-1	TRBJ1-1	CSVEGGNTEAFF	TGCAGCGTGGAAGGCGGGAACACTGAAGCTTTCTTT
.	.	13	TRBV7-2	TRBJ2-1	CASSLRERLEQFF	TGTGCCAGCAGCTTAAGGGAGCGGCTCGAGCAGTTCTTC
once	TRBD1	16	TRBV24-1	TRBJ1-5	CATSDFQDRACQPQHF	TGTGCCACCAGTGATTTTCAGGACAGGGCTTGTCAGCCCCAGCATTTT
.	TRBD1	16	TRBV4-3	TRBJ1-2	CASSQEWRGGYYGYTF	TGCGCCAGCAGCCAAGAGTGGCGAGGGGGCTACTATGGCTACACCTTC
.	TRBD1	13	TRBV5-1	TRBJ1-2	CASSGTGAYGYTF	TGCGCCAGCAGCGGGACAGGTGCCTATGGCTACACCTTC
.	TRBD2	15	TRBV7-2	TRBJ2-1	CASSPRWTSGSEQFF	TGTGCCAGCAGCCCTCGGTGGACTAGCGGGAGCGAGCAGTTCTTC
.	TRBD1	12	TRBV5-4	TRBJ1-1	CASSDPGQGAFF	TGTGCCAGCAGCGATCCGGGACAGGGGGCTTTCTTT
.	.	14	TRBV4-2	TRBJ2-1	CASSQEDSYNEQFF	TGTGCCAGCAGCCAGGAAGACAGTTACAATGAGCAGTTCTTC
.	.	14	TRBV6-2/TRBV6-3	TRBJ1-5	CASSGHADNQPQHF	TGTGCCAGCAGTGGACATGCCGACAATCAGCCCCAGCATTTT
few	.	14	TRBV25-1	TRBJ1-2	CASSESGDNYGYTF	TGTGCCAGCAGTGAATCGGGGGACAACTATGGCTACACCTTC
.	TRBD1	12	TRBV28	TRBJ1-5	CASSGTVQPQHF	TGTGCCAGCAGCGGGACAGTTCAGCCCCAGCATTTT
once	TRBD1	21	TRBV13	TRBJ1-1	CASSSPTPPPGQGFSNTEAFF	TGTGCCAGCAGCTCACCCACACCCCCACCGGGACAGGGATTCTCGAACACTGAAGCTTTCTTT
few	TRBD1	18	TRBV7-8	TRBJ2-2	CASSLVGGQGANTGELFF	TGTGCCAGCAGCTTAGTGGGGGGACAGGGCGCGAACACCGGGGAGCTGTTTTTT
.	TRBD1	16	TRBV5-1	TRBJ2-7	CASSPTPGQYSYEQYF	TGCGCCAGCAGCCCTACTCCGGGACAGTACTCCTACGAGCAGTACTTC